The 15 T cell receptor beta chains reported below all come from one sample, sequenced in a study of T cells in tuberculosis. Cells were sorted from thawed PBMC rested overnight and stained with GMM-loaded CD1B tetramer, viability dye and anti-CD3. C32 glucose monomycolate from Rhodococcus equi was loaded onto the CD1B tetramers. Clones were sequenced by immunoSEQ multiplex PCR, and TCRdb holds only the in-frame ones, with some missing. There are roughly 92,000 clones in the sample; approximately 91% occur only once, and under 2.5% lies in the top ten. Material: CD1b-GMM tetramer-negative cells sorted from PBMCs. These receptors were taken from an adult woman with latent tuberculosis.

The CDR3 loop reads CASRLGDITFF. CDR3 coding DNA: TGTGCCAGTAGGCTGGGGGACATTACGTTCTTC. V is TRBV19 and J is TRBJ2-1, with D perhaps matching TRBD1 (6 bases). The V gene lost 6 bases and the J gene lost 15 bases, with 15 bases spanning the gap. Per the germline V gene, CDR1 is LNHDA and CDR2 is SQIVND (reference sequence). CDR3 size: 11 residues.

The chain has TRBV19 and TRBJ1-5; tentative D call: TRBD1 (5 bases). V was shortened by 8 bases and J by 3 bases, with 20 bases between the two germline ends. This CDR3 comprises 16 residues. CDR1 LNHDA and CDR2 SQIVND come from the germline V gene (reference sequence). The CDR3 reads CASSSGGARNNQPQHF. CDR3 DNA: TGTGCCAGTTCCTCAGGCGGGGCGAGAAACAATCAGCCCCAGCATTTT. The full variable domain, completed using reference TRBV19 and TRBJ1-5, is DGGITQSPKYLFRKEGQNVTLSCEQNLNHDAMYWYRQDPGQGLRLIYYSQIVNDFQKGDIAEGYSVSREKKESFPLTVTSAQKNPTAFYLCASSSGGARNNQPQHFGDGTRLSIL.

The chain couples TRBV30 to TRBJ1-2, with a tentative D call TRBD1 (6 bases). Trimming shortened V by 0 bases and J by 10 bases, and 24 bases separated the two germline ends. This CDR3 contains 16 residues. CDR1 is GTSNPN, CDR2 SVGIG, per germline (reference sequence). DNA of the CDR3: TGTGCCTGGAGTGTCGGGACAACGGCTGGTCATCTAGACTACACCTTC. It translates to CAWSVGTTAGHLDYTF.

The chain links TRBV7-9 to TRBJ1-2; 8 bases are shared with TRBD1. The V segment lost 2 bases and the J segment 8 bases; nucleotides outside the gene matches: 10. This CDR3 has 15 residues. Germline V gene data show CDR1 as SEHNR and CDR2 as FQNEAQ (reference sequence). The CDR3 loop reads CASSLKGPGTGGYTF. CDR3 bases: TGTGCCAGCAGCTTAAAGGGCCCGGGGACAGGAGGCTACACCTTC.

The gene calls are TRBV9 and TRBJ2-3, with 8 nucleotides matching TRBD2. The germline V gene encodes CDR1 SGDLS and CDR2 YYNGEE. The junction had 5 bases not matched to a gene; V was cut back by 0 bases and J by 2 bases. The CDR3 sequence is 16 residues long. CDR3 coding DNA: TGTGCCAGCAGCGTAGAGAGCGGGGGACCCACAGATACGCAGTATTTT. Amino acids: CASSVESGGPTDTQYF. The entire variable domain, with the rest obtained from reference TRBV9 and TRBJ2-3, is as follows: DSGVTQTPKHLITATGQRVTLRCSPRSGDLSVYWYQQSLDQGLQFLIQYYNGEERAKGNILERFSAQQFPDLHSELNLSSLELGDSALYFCASSVESGGPTDTQYFGPGTRLTVL.

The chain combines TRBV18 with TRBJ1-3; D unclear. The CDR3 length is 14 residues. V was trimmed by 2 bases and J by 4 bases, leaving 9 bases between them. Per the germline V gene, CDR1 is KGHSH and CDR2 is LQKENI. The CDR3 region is CASSPGHAGNTIYF. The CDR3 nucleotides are TGTGCCAGCTCACCAGGGCACGCGGGAAACACCATATATTTT.

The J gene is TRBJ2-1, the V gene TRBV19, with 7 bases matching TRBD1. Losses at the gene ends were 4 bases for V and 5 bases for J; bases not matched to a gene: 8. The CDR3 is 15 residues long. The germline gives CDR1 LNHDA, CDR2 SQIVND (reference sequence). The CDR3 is CASSSDRVLDNEQFF. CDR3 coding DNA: TGTGCCAGTAGTAGCGACAGGGTCCTTGACAATGAGCAGTTCTTC.

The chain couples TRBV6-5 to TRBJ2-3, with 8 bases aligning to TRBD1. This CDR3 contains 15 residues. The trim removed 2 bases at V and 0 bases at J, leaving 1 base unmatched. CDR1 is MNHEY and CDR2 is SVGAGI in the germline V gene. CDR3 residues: CASSYQGASTDTQYF. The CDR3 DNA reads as TGTGCCAGCAGTTACCAGGGGGCTAGCACAGATACGCAGTATTTT.

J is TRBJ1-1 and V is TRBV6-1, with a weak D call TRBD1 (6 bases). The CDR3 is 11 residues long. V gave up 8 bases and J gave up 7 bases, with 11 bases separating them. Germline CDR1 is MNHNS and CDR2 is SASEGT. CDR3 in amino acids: CASPGQIEAFF. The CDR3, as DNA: TGTGCCAGCCCCGGACAGATTGAAGCTTTCTTT.

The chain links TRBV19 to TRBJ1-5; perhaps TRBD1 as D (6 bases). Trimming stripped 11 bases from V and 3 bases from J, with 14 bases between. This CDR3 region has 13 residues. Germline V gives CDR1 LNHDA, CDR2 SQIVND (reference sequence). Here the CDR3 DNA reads TGTGCCTGCGGACCGGGACACAATCAGCCCCAGCATTTT. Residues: CACGPGHNQPQHF.

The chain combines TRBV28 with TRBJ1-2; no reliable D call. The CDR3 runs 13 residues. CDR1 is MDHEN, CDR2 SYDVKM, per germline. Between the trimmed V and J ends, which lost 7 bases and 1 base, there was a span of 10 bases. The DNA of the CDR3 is TGTGCCAGCACCCATGGCCATAACTATGGCTACACCTTC. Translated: CASTHGHNYGYTF.

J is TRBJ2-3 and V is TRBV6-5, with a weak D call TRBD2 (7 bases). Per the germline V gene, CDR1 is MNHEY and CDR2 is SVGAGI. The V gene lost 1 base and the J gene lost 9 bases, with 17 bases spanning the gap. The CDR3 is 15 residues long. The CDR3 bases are TGTGCCAGCAGTTACTACAGGGTAGGGGAGGGAACGCAGTATTTT. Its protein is CASSYYRVGEGTQYF.

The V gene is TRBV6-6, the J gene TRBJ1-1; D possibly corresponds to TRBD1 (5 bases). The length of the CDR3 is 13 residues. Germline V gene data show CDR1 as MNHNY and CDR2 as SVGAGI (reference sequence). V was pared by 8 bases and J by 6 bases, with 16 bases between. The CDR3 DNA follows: TGTGCCAGCCGAAGACAGTCTTTCGCTGAAGCTTTCTTT. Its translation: CASRRQSFAEAFF.

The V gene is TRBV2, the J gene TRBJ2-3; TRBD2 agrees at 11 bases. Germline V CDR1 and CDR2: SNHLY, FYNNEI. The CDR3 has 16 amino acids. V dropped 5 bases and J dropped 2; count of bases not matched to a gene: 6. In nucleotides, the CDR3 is TGTGCCAGCAGTTTCACTAGCGGGGGAGCCACAGATACGCAGTATTTT. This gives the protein CASSFTSGGATDTQYF. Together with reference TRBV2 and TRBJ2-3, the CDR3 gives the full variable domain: EPEVTQTPSHQVTQMGQEVILRCVPISNHLYFYWYRQILGQKVEFLVSFYNNEISEKSEIFDDQFSVERPDGSNFTLKIRSTKLEDSAMYFCASSFTSGGATDTQYFGPGTRLTVL.

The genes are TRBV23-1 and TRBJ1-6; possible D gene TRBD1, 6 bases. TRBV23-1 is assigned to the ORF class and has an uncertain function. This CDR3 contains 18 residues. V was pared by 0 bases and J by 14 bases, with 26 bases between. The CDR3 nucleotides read TGCGCCAGCAGTCAATCGGCCGGGAAAAAGGGGGACCCTTCGGCCCTCCACTTT. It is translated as CASSQSAGKKGDPSALHF.